Sequencing of this T cell receptor (beta chain) was carried out in a study of blood T cell repertoires in COVID-19. Profiled with immunoSEQ multiplex PCR; TCRdb holds only in-frame clones, not every one. The sample lists under 250,000 clones, over 70% occurring once. Germline assignment: CDR1 MNHNS and CDR2 SASEGT. The CDR3 consists of 19 residues. V dropped 3 bases and J dropped 0; count of bases not matched to a gene: 16. This clone came up once. The V gene is TRBV6-1, the J gene TRBJ1-2; 7 bases match TRBD1. The sequence derives from a woman aged 70-85 years with acute or convalescent COVID-19. The sequencing input was peripheral blood. The CDR3 coding sequence is TGTGCCAGCAGTGATAGTGAAGGGGGCCGCGCCGCAGCTAACTATGGCTACACCTTC. It specifies CASSDSEGGRAAANYGYTF.